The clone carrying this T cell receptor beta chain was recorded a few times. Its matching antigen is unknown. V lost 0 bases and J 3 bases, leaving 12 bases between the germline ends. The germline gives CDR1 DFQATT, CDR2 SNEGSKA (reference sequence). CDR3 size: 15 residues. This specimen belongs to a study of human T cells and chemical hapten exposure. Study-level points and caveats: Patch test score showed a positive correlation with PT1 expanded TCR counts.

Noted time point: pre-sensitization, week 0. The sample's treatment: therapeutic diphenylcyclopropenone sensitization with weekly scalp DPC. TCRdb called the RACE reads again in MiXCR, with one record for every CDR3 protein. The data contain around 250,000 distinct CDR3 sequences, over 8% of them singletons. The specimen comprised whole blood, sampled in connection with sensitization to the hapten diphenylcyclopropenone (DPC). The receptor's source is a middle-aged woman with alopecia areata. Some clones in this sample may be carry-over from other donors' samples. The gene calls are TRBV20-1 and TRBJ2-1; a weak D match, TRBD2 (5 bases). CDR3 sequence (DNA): TGCAGTGCTAGAGAGGGAGCGGCGTACTACAATGAGCAGTTCTTC. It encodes CSAREGAAYYNEQFF.